The following is a TCR beta chain sequence with its context. Its antigen is not yet known. Base qualities were left out, and no much larger clone turns up one base away. V is pruned by 8 bases and J by 4 bases, leaving 16 bases of the junction without a gene match. Via the germline V gene (reference sequence), CDR1 is PRHDT and CDR2 FYEKMQ. The CDR3 covers 20 residues, taking in both the cysteine and the phenylalanine. Here the CDR3 DNA is all that survives: 60 bases in frame from base 1. The immunoSEQ Assay, a bias-controlled multiplex PCR, was used to amplify TCRbeta CDR3 regions from genomic DNA. The published analysis was carried out like this. Nucleated cell counts per sample were estimated from amplification of reference gene primers within the assay. To quantify the absolute abundance of each unique TCRbeta CDR3 rearrangement, sequence reads were collapsed and filtered. For each sample, productive Simpson clonality was calculated as the square root of Simpson's diversity index over productive rearrangements. TCRdb provides this immuneACCESS table in a form limited to in-frame rearrangements. Some clones are lacking; in checked studies, under half of them reflect an unresolved V gene, and why the rest are absent is not known. V and J calls and clone size are given by that table; D and trimming were obtained from the DNA. Within this sample are more than 300,000 clones, with around 87% of them counted one time only. Jointly, the top ten make up 8% to 13% of the sample.

This sample is drawn from a study of blood T cell repertoires in COVID-19 (TCRdb year 2020). Regarding the research as a whole: Collaborator samples came from the United States, Italy and Spain and covered acute and convalescent phases of COVID-19. A freely available public database, intended as a resource for researchers studying the immune response to SARS-CoV-2, is where the repertoires were released. Where available, HLA class I and class II types were taken from metadata supplied by the sample provider and were not determined by assay-based typing. Samples were obtained from the ongoing ImmuneRACE study (first 160 participants) and from 1,200 or so subjects provided by 6 global collaborators. The sample metadata nearly always contained a de-identified subject ID, COVID-19 status, age in years and sex. Deeply sampled blood TCRbeta repertoires from subjects exposed to, actively infected with, or recovered from COVID-19 were included in the dataset. The prospective study material was composed of cDNA or gDNA derived from T cells, B-cell-depleted T cells, or PBMCs.

Study-wide findings and limitations: The quantity of clinical and demographic metadata differed by source and by participant and was supplied without curation.

At one collaborating source in Seattle, patients were enrolled during active infection and were followed longitudinally through the course of disease. The collaborating institutions used their own protocols to collect whole blood in K2EDTA tubes. For TCRbeta analysis, collaborators shipped samples in one of three forms: frozen whole blood, isolated PBMCs, or DNA extracted from either of those sample types. The chain uses TRBV13 and TRBJ2-2, with 16 junctional bases fitting TRBD2. The sample consisted of peripheral blood. The clonotype originates from a woman aged 25 to 45 with COVID-19, enrolled during active disease. The CDR3 reads as follows: CASGTLNGTSGRAGTGELFF. The DNA sequence is as follows: TGTGCCAGCGGAACCCTCAACGGGACTAGCGGGAGGGCGGGCACCGGGGAGCTGTTTTTT.